Each of the 30 T cell receptor beta chains below was sequenced from the same sample in a study of T cell responses to AZD1222 COVID-19 vaccine. Repertoires were generated with immunoSEQ multiplex PCR, while TCRdb's copy carries only in-frame clones and drops some. Seen here are over 120,000 clones, about 94% observed once, and the top ten hold under 6.5%. Specimen: peripheral blood, collected on day 0 of AZD1222 vaccination. These receptors all stem from an adult in good health.

CDR3 DNA sequence: TGTGCCAGCAGCTTAGGCGGCAGGTTGGGAGATACGCAGTATTTT. Translation: CASSLGGRLGDTQYF. This chain connects TRBV7-3 to TRBJ2-3; D uncertain. Germline CDR1 is SGHTA and CDR2 is FQGTGA. The ends were cut back, 2 bases at V and 5 bases at J, with 14 bases in the middle. There are 15 residues in the CDR3.

The chain links TRBV6-1 to TRBJ1-2; D call uncertain. The germline V and J ends were trimmed by 1 base and 3 bases, with 9 bases remaining between them. CDR3 length: 14 amino acids. CDR1 MNHNS and CDR2 SASEGT come from the germline V gene. The CDR3 is CASSEVPAHYGYTF. CDR3 nucleotides: TGTGCCAGCAGTGAAGTGCCAGCCCACTATGGCTACACCTTC.

V gene TRBV7-8 combines with J gene TRBJ2-7, with a tentative D call TRBD1 (6 bases). CDR1 is SGHVS and CDR2 is FQNEAQ in the germline V gene. Deletions cut 2 bases from V and 2 bases from J, with 13 bases between. CDR3 length equals 15 residues. The CDR3, as DNA: TGTGCCAGCAGCTTATACCCGGGACAAACCTACGAGCAGTACTTC. This gives the protein CASSLYPGQTYEQYF.

Details on this clone: Other DNA sequences of this sample code for an identical CDR3. The rearrangement joins TRBV3-1 (or the pseudogene TRBV3-2) to TRBJ1-2, with D perhaps matching TRBD1 (5 bases). CDR3 size: 13 residues. The germline V gene has CDR1 LGHDT and CDR2 YNNKEL (reference sequence). Trimming took off 0 bases at V and 7 bases at J, with 9 bases between the two ends. In DNA, the CDR3 is TGTGCCAGCAGCCAAGATCTGGGGGGTGGCTACACCTTC. Translated, it gives CASSQDLGGGYTF.

This chain uses TRBV27 with TRBJ2-2; D is possibly TRBD1 or TRBD2 (5 bases each). CDR1 MNHEY and CDR2 SMNVEV come from the germline V gene (reference sequence). Trimming left V 0 bases short and J 9 bases short, with 8 bases between. CDR3 length equals 13 residues. The CDR3 region has the DNA TGTGCCAGCAGTTTATCGTGGGACCGGGAGCTGTTTTTT. Amino acids: CASSLSWDRELFF.

The rearrangement joins TRBV10-3 to TRBJ2-4, with 7 bases aligning to TRBD2. Germline-derived CDR1 and CDR2 are ENHRY and SYGVKD. The CDR3 has 13 residues. The ends lost 3 bases at V and 7 bases at J; junction bases unmatched: 3. The CDR3 bases are TGTGCCATCAGTGAAGGTAGCGGGAACATTCAGTACTTC. It translates to CAISEGSGNIQYF.

This clone was picked up one time. The chain couples TRBV5-6 to TRBJ1-6; no reliable D call. Trimming pared 6 bases from V and 5 bases from J, leaving 9 bases between. The germline gives CDR1 SGHDT, CDR2 YYEEEE. The CDR3 spans 13 residues. The CDR3 loop is CASKAAHNSPLHF. Here the CDR3 DNA reads TGTGCCAGCAAGGCCGCGCATAATTCACCCCTCCACTTT.

CDR3 in amino acids: CASSPDRVGHGYTF. CDR3 DNA: TGTGCCAGCAGTCCCGACAGGGTTGGGCATGGCTACACCTTC. The gene calls are TRBV2 and TRBJ1-2; TRBD1 matches 7 bases. This CDR3 has 14 amino acids. After removal of 5 bases from V and 6 bases from J, the junction contained 9 bases not matched to a gene. CDR1 and CDR2 (germline): SNHLY, FYNNEI.

V usage is TRBV29-1 and J usage is TRBJ2-5, with D uncertain. This CDR3 is 12 amino acids long. With 4 bases removed from V and 0 bases from J, the gap between germline ends came to 6 bases. CDR1 and CDR2 (germline): SQVTM, ANQGSEA. This CDR3 reads CSVAYNQETQYF. CDR3 DNA: TGCAGCGTTGCCTACAACCAAGAGACCCAGTACTTC. The full variable domain, its missing parts supplied by reference TRBV29-1 and TRBJ2-5, is SAVISQKPSRDICQRGTSLTIQCQVDSQVTMMFWYRQQPGQSLTLIATANQGSEATYESGFVIDKFPISRPNLTFSTLTVSNMSPEDSSIYLCSVAYNQETQYFGPGTRLLVL.

V gene TRBV12-3 or TRBV12-4 combines with J gene TRBJ1-1; D is ambiguous. The CDR3 consists of 12 residues. Trimming cost V 6 bases and J 4 bases, with 9 bases left between them. CDR3 sequence: CASRYMGTEAFF. CDR3 in DNA: TGTGCCAGCAGGTATATGGGCACTGAAGCTTTCTTT.

This clone came up a few times. This rearrangement joins TRBV28 to TRBJ1-5, with D uncertain. The germline gives CDR1 MDHEN, CDR2 SYDVKM. The ends were cut back, 3 bases at V and 1 base at J, with 16 bases in the middle. The CDR3 sequence is 17 residues long. CDR3 loop: CASSFEVRYVSNQPQHF. In nucleotides, the CDR3 is TGTGCCAGCAGTTTTGAGGTCAGATATGTAAGCAATCAGCCCCAGCATTTT.

This chain joins TRBV6-5 and TRBJ2-7; perhaps TRBD1 as D (7 bases). The germline gives CDR1 MNHEY, CDR2 SVGAGI. CDR3 size: 13 residues. V was shortened by 6 bases and J by 1 base, with 10 bases between the two germline ends. In nucleotides, the CDR3 is TGTGCCAGCAGCGCGGGACAGTCCTACGAGCAGTACTTC. Protein sequence: CASSAGQSYEQYF.

The V gene is TRBV11-1, the J gene TRBJ2-7, with D possibly TRBD1 on 6 matching bases. The CDR3 is 14 amino acids. Trimming took 4 bases from V and 4 from J, leaving 14 bases between them. Germline V lookup: CDR1 SGHAT, CDR2 FQDESV (reference sequence). This CDR3 is CASSSRQAGYEQYF. The DNA for the CDR3 is TGTGCCAGCAGCTCGAGACAGGCAGGTTACGAGCAGTACTTC.

The chain combines TRBV6-5 with TRBJ1-1; 10 bases agree with TRBD1. The V segment lost 5 bases and the J segment 5 bases; nucleotides outside the gene matches: 2. The CDR3 extends over 13 amino acids. The V gene's germline CDR1 is MNHEY and CDR2 SVGAGI. The CDR3 reads CASSRQGATEAFF. The CDR3 DNA is TGTGCCAGCAGTAGACAGGGGGCAACTGAAGCTTTCTTT.

This chain connects TRBV19 to TRBJ2-1; TRBD2 aligns across 7 bases. This CDR3 region has 16 residues. V trimming: 3 bases; J trimming: 6 bases; junction bases outside the gene matches: 11. CDR1 and CDR2 from the germline V gene are LNHDA and SQIVND (reference sequence). CDR3 nucleotide sequence: TGTGCCAGTAGTATGTTGCCGGCGGGAGAGTTCAATGAGCAGTTCTTC. This gives the protein CASSMLPAGEFNEQFF.

V and J are TRBV14 and TRBJ1-2; D remains ambiguous. Germline values: CDR1 SGHDN, CDR2 FVKESK. V was cut by 0 bases and J by 4 bases, with 9 bases left in between. This CDR3 comprises 14 residues. The CDR3 is CASSQDQDSYGYTF. DNA of the CDR3: TGTGCCAGCAGCCAAGACCAGGACTCCTATGGCTACACCTTC. Supplemented by reference TRBV14 and TRBJ1-2, the full variable domain reads EAGVTQFPSHSVIEKGQTVTLRCDPISGHDNLYWYRRVMGKEIKFLLHFVKESKQDESGMPNNRFLAERTGGTYSTLKVQPAELEDSGVYFCASSQDQDSYGYTFGSGTRLTVV.

The genes are TRBV2 and TRBJ2-3; the D gene is possibly TRBD1 (5 bases). The CDR3 covers 16 residues. V was trimmed by 7 bases and J by 1 base, leaving 18 bases between them. CDR1 and CDR2 (germline): SNHLY, FYNNEI. The CDR3 DNA follows: TGTGCCAGCAAGGGGTGGGCTCCACGGGGCACAGATACGCAGTATTTT. The encoded protein is CASKGWAPRGTDTQYF.

The chain recombines TRBV27 with TRBJ2-2, with D hard to call. Germline V CDR1 and CDR2: MNHEY, SMNVEV (reference sequence). V was clipped by 3 bases and J by 4 bases, with 9 bases between them. The CDR3 runs to 14 residues. The chain's CDR3 is CASSFSLATGELFF. The CDR3 DNA is TGTGCCAGCAGTTTTAGTCTCGCCACCGGGGAGCTGTTTTTT.

The V gene is TRBV30, the J gene TRBJ2-7, with TRBD2 identical over 12 bases. V gave up 0 bases and J gave up 2 bases; unmatched junction bases: 17. This CDR3 is 20 amino acids long. Germline V gene data show CDR1 as GTSNPN and CDR2 as SVGIG (reference sequence). The CDR3 is CAWSVGRSFLTSGRPYEQYF. In nucleotides, the CDR3 is TGTGCCTGGAGTGTCGGACGGTCCTTTTTAACTAGCGGGAGGCCCTACGAGCAGTACTTC.

The chain carries TRBV6-6 and TRBJ2-7; a weak D match, TRBD1 (5 bases). With 2 bases removed from V and 3 bases from J, the gap between germline ends came to 17 bases. The germline V gene has CDR1 MNHNY and CDR2 SVGAGI (reference sequence). This CDR3 comprises 16 residues. CDR3 in amino acids: CASSYRFDSALYEQYF. The CDR3 DNA is TGTGCCAGCAGTTACCGCTTTGACAGTGCCCTCTACGAGCAGTACTTC.

This clone was recorded once. The CDR3 region is CSVGWTGVTEAFF. CDR3 DNA sequence: TGCAGCGTTGGGTGGACAGGGGTCACTGAAGCTTTCTTT. The V gene is TRBV29-1, the J gene TRBJ1-1; 9 bases line up with TRBD1. This CDR3 region has 13 residues. V gave up 4 bases and J gave up 4 bases; unmatched junction bases: 4. From germline, CDR1 is SQVTM and CDR2 ANQGSEA.

This clone occurred once. The rearrangement joins TRBV19 to TRBJ2-2; 7 positions agree with TRBD1. Trimming removed 10 bases from V and 3 bases from J; junction bases left unmatched: 8. Germline-derived CDR1 and CDR2 are LNHDA and SQIVND (reference sequence). This CDR3 comprises 14 residues. The chain's CDR3 is CATSTGVYTGELFF. The CDR3 bases are TGTGCCACCTCTACAGGGGTATACACCGGGGAGCTGTTTTTT.

The rearrangement joins TRBV24-1 to TRBJ1-2; TRBD1 agrees at 8 bases. The CDR3 length is 14 residues. Germline CDR1 reads KGHDR; CDR2 reads SFDVKD. The J segment lost 4 bases and the V segment lost 7 bases, leaving 7 bases of the junction unmatched. CDR3 nucleotide sequence: TGTGCCACCAGCGGGGGGGACAGGACCTATGGCTACACCTTC. It specifies CATSGGDRTYGYTF.

The rearrangement links TRBV6-1 to TRBJ1-4; the D is unclear. CDR1 and CDR2 from the germline V gene are MNHNS and SASEGT. V lost 2 bases and J 14 bases, leaving 12 bases between the germline ends. This CDR3 is 12 amino acids long. Here the CDR3 DNA reads TGTGCCAGCAGTGAATTAACGGACGAGCTGTTTTTT. It is translated as CASSELTDELFF.

The V call is TRBV28, the J call TRBJ2-2; no reliable D call. Deletions cut 0 bases from V and 1 base from J, with 3 bases between. The CDR3 is 14 residues long. CDR1 and CDR2 from the germline V gene are MDHEN and SYDVKM. CDR3 bases: TGTGCCAGCAGTTTATGGGGGAACACCGGGGAGCTGTTTTTT. Translation: CASSLWGNTGELFF.

V gene TRBV5-1 combines with J gene TRBJ1-1; D perhaps matches TRBD1 (5 bases). This CDR3 comprises 14 residues. The ends were cut back, 2 bases at V and 2 bases at J, with 10 bases in the middle. CDR1 and CDR2 (germline): SGHRS, YFSETQ. The CDR3 nucleotides read TGCGCCAGCAGCTTCCAGGGATCTAACACTGAAGCTTTCTTT. Its translation is CASSFQGSNTEAFF.

The chain combines TRBV20-1 with TRBJ1-4, with D hard to call. Trimming took 6 bases from V and 7 from J, leaving 9 bases between them. Germline loops: CDR1 DFQATT, CDR2 SNEGSKA (reference sequence). The length of the CDR3 is 11 residues. The CDR3 DNA reads TGCAGTGCCGCGGGCCGTGAAAAACTGTTTTTT. This sequence encodes CSAAGREKLFF.

The gene calls are TRBV6-7 and TRBJ1-2; TRBD1 aligns across 7 bases. TRBV6-7 falls under the ORF class, with uncertain function. After removal of 0 bases from V and 2 bases from J, the junction contained 6 bases not matched to a gene. The CDR3 covers 16 residues. CDR3 residues: CASSYSIAGQNYGYTF. CDR3 nucleotides: TGTGCCAGCAGTTACTCGATTGCGGGACAGAACTATGGCTACACCTTC.

This clone was observed a handful of times. The chain links TRBV19 to TRBJ1-5, with a tentative D call TRBD1 (5 bases). This CDR3 has 16 amino acids. Germline CDR1 LNHDA, CDR2 SQIVND (reference sequence). Trimming shortened V by 7 bases and J by 2 bases, and 18 bases separated the two germline ends. DNA for the CDR3: TGTGCCAGTAATACTATCGGGGCCGATGGCAATCAGCCCCAGCATTTT. Residues: CASNTIGADGNQPQHF.

V and J are TRBV9 and TRBJ1-2; unclear D gene. Trimming took off 0 bases at V and 2 bases at J, with 5 bases between the two ends. Germline loops: CDR1 SGDLS, CDR2 YYNGEE. The CDR3 length is 13 residues. CDR3 region: CASSVGGNYGYTF. For the CDR3, the DNA is TGTGCCAGCAGCGTAGGAGGGAACTATGGCTACACCTTC.